The entry below describes one T cell receptor beta chain. Which antigen it targets is not known. The sample holds no much larger clone one base away, and base qualities are not on file. The data are from a study of CD8 T cells in ankylosing spondylitis (dated by TCRdb to 2016 to 2017). With regard to the full study: The study set out to find disease-linked TCR variants by profiling T cell receptor beta repertoires in ankylosing spondylitis patients and healthy donors. In total, the full study cohort was made up of some 100 healthy donors and about two dozen ankylosing spondylitis patients. Peripheral blood samples were taken, and synovial fluid was additionally collected from ankylosing spondylitis patients.

Instrument on record: Illumina HiSeq 2500. TCR beta libraries were prepared by quantitative 5'-RACE with molecular barcodes. In the paper's pipeline: A new computational method, built on a probabilistic model of VDJ rearrangement, was used to identify disease-linked TCR variants. TCRdb handled the public reads itself, with Q25 trimming in fastp and clone calling in MiXCR, and kept productive beta chains. Here each entry gathers all rows of one CDR3 protein and keeps the most common genes and DNA. The V and J calls were not made by the authors but by TCRdb's processing. The sample contains about 160,000 distinct CDR3 sequences, around a tenth of them found a single time. Jointly, the top ten make up about 16% of the sample. Overall study outcomes, separate from this receptor: Blood from ankylosing spondylitis patients appeared to be characterized by a TCR beta motif made up of under ten highly homologous amino acid variants. Some motif variants had previously been reported in the synovial fluid and blood of reactive arthritis patients, which suggests shared mechanisms of disease initiation. The disease-linked clones were reported to be significantly enriched in matched synovial fluid samples from ankylosing spondylitis patients. A CD8+ phenotype was shown by the disease-linked clones, which were found at relatively low frequencies in peripheral blood.

The receptor's source is a female donor with ankylosing spondylitis or in good health (not recorded which). The sample comprised blood, either unsorted or a sorted T cell fraction (not recorded which).

The DNA is as follows: TGTGCCAGCAGCGTAAATTTCAGGGGCTACGAGCAGTACTTC. Its translation is CASSVNFRGYEQYF. The sequence links TRBV9 to TRBJ2-7; the D gene is possibly TRBD1, with 6 bases matching. A distance of 11 bases separates the germline ends of V and J, which lose 1 base and 3 bases respectively. Including cysteine and phenylalanine, the CDR3 has 14 amino acids. Only the CDR3 DNA is retained, 42 bases long and in frame from the first base. The germline V gene sets CDR1 to SGDLS and CDR2 to YYNGEE.